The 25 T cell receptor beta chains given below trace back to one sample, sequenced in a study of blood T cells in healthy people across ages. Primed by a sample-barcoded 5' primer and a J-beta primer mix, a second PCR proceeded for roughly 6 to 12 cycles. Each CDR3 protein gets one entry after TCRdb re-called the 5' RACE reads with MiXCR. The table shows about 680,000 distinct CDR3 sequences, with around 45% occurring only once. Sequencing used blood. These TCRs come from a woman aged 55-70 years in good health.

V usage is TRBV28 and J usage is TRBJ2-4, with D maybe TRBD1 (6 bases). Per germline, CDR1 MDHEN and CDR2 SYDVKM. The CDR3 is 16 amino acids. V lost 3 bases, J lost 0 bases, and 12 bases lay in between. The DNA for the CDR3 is TGTGCCAGCAGTTTCCGGGACATAGTAGCCAAAAACATTCAGTACTTC. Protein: CASSFRDIVAKNIQYF.

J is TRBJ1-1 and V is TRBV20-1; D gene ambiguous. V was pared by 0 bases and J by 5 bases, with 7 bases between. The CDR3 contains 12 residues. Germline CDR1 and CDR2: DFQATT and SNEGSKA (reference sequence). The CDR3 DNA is TGCAGTGCTAGAGAGGGTTGGACTGAAGCTTTCTTT. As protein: CSAREGWTEAFF.

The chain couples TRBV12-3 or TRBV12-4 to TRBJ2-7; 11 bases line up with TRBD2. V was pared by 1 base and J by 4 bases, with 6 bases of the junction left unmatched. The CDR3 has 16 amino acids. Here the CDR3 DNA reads TGTGCCAGCAGTTTAGGTCTAGCGGGAGGAGCGTACGAGCAGTACTTC. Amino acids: CASSLGLAGGAYEQYF.

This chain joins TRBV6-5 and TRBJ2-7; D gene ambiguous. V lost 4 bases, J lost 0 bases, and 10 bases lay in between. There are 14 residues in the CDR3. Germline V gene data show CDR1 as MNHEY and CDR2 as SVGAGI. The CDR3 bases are TGTGCCAGCAGTTTCGGCGACCCCTCCTACGAGCAGTACTTC. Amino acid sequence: CASSFGDPSYEQYF.

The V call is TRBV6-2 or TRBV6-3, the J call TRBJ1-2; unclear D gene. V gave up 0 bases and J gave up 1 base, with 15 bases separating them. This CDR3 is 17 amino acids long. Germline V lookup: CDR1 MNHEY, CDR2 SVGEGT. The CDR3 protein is CASSYSTAVGVNYGYTF. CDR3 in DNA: TGTGCCAGCAGTTACTCGACGGCAGTAGGAGTTAACTATGGCTACACCTTC.

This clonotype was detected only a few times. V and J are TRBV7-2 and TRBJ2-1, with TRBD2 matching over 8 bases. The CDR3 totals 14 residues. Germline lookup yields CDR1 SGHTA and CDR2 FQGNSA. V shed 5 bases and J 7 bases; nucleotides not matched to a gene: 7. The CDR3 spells CASSPGLASNEQFF. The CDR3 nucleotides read TGTGCCAGCAGCCCAGGACTAGCCTCAAATGAGCAGTTCTTC.

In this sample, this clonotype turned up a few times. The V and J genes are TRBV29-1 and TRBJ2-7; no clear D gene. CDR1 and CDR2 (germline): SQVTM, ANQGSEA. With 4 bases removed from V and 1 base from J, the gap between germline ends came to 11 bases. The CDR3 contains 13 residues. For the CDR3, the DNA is TGCAGCGTTGGGTACGTCCATTCCTACGAGCAGTACTTC. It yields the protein CSVGYVHSYEQYF.

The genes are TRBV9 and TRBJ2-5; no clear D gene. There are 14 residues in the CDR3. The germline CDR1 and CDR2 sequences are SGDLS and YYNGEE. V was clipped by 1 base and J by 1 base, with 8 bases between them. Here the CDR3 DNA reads TGTGCCAGCAGCGTAATCCCGTCCCAAGAGACCCAGTACTTC. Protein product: CASSVIPSQETQYF.

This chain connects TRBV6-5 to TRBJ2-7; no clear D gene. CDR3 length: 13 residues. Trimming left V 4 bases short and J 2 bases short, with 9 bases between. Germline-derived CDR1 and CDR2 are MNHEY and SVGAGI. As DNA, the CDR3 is TGTGCCAGCAGTTCTGGGCCCACCTACGAGCAGTACTTC. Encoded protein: CASSSGPTYEQYF.

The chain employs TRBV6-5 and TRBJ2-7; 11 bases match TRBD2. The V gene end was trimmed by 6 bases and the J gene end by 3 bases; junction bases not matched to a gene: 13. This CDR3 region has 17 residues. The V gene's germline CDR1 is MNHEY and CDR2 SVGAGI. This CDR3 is CASRDSFSGRASYEQYF. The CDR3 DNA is TGTGCCAGCAGGGACTCATTTAGCGGGAGGGCCAGCTACGAGCAGTACTTC.

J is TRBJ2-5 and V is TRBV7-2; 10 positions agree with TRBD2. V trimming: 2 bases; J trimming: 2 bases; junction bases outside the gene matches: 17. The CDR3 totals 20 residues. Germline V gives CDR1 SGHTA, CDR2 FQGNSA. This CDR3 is CASSLRWTSGVRTFQETQYF. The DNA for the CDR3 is TGTGCCAGCAGCTTACGTTGGACTAGCGGAGTCCGTACTTTTCAAGAGACCCAGTACTTC.

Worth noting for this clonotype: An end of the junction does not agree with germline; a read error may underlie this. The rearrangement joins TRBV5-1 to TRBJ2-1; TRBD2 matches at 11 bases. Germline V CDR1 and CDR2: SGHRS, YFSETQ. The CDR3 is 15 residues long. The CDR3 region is CAGSLEGLAVNEQFF. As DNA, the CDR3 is TGCGCCGGCAGCTTGGAGGGACTAGCGGTGAATGAGCAGTTCTTC.

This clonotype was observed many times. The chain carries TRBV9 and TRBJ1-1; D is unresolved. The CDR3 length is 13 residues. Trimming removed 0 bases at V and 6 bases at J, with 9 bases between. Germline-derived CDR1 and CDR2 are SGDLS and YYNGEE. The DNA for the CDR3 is TGTGCCAGCAGCGTAGGCGGATACGCTGAAGCTTTCTTT. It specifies CASSVGGYAEAFF.

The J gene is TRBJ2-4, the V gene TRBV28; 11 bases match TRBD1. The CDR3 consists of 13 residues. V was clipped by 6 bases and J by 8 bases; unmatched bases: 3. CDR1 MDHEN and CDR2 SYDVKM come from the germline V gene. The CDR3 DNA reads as TGTGCCAGCAGGGGGACAGGGGGGTACATTCAGTACTTC. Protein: CASRGTGGYIQYF. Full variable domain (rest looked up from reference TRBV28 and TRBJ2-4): DVKVTQSSRYLVKRTGEKVFLECVQDMDHENMFWYRQDPGLGLRLIYFSYDVKMKEKGDIPEGYSVSREKKERFSLILESASTNQTSMYLCASRGTGGYIQYFGAGTRLSVL.

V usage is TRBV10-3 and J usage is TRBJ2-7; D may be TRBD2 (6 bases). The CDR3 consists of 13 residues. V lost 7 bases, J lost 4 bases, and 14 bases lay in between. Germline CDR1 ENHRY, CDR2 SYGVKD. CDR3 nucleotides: TGTGCCATCATGAGCGGCGGGGTGTACGAGCAGTACTTC. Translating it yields CAIMSGGVYEQYF.

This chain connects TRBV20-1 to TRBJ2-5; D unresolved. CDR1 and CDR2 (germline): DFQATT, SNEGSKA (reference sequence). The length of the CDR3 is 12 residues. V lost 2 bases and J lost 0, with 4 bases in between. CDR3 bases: TGCAGTGCTAGACAGAACCAAGAGACCCAGTACTTC. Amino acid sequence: CSARQNQETQYF.

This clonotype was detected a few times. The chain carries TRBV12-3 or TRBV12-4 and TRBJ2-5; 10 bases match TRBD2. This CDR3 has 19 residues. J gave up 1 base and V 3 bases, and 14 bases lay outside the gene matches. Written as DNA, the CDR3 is TGTGCCAGCAGTTTCCGGTTTACTAGCGGGATACCCGCCCAAGAGACCCAGTACTTC. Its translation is CASSFRFTSGIPAQETQYF.

As DNA, the CDR3 is TGCGCCAGCAGCCCAACGACCTCCTCCTACAATGAGCAGTTCTTC. Protein product: CASSPTTSSYNEQFF. This chain links TRBV5-1 with TRBJ2-1; unclear D gene. The V gene's germline CDR1 is SGHRS and CDR2 YFSETQ. With 4 bases removed from V and 0 bases from J, the gap between germline ends came to 11 bases. The CDR3 sequence is 15 residues long.

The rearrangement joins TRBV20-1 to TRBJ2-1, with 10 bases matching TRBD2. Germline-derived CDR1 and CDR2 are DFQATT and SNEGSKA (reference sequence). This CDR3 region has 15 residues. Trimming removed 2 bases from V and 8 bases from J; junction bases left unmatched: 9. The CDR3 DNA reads TGCAGTGCTAGATTGAGCGGGAGGGCCTGGGATGAGCAGTTCTTC. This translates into CSARLSGRAWDEQFF.

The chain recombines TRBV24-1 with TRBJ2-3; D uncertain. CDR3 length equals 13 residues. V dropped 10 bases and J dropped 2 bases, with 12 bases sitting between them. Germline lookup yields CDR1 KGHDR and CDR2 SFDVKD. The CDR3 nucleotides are TGTGCCACTGAGACGGCCCTCACAGATACGCAGTATTTT. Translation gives CATETALTDTQYF.

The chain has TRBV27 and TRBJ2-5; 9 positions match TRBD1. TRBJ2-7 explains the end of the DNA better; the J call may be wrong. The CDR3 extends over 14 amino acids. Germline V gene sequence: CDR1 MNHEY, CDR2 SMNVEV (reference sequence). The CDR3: CASRRQGGCYEQYF. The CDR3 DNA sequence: TGTGCCAGCAGACGACAGGGGGGCTGCTACGAGCAGTACTTC.

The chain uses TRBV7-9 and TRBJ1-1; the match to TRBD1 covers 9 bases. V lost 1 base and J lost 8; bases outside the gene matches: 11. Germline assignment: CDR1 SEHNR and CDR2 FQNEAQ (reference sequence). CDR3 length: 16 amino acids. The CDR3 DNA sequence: TGTGCCAGCAGCTTAGGCCCCCTAACAGGGGGCCTCGAAGCTTTCTTT. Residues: CASSLGPLTGGLEAFF.

CDR3 in DNA: TGTGCCTGGAGCTACTATACCTACGAGCAGTACTTC. This codes for CAWSYYTYEQYF. The chain couples TRBV30 to TRBJ2-4; D is unclear. The assigned J gene may be wrong: the sequence end matches TRBJ2-7 better. In germline, CDR1 is GTSNPN, CDR2 SVGIG (reference sequence). This CDR3 has 12 residues.

The CDR3 bases are TGCAGTGCGTCTCCTGTAGCGGGAGCTCCACACAATGAGCAGTTCTTC. Translated, it gives CSASPVAGAPHNEQFF. The chain has TRBV20-1 and TRBJ2-1; the match to TRBD2 covers 9 bases. Germline V lookup: CDR1 DFQATT, CDR2 SNEGSKA (reference sequence). There are 16 residues in the CDR3. After removal of 6 bases from V and 5 bases from J, the junction contained 14 bases not matched to a gene.

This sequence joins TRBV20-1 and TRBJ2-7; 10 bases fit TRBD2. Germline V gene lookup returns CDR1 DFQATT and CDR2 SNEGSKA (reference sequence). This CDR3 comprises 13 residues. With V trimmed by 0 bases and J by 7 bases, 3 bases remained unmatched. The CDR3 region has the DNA TGCAGTGCTAGAGAAACTAGCGGGAATGAGCAGTACTTC. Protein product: CSARETSGNEQYF.